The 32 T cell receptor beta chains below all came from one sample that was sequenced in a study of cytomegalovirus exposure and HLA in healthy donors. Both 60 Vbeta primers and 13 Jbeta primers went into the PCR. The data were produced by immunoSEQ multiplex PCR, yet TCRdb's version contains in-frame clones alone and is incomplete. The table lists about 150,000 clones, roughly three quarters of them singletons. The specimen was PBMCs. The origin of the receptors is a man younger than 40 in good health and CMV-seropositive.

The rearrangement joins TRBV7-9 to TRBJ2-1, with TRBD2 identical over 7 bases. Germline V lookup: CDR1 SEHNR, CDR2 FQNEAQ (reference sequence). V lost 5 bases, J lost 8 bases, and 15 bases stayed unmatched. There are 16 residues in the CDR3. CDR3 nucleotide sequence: TGTGCCAGCAGCCTTTTAAGCGGGATCCCGGGGGATGAGCAGTTCTTC. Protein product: CASSLLSGIPGDEQFF.

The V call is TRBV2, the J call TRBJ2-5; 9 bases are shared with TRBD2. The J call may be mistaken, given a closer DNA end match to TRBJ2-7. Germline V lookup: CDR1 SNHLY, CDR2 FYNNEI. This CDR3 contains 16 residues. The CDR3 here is CASSGVAGGPRNEQYF. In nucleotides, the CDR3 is TGTGCCAGCAGTGGTGTGGCGGGAGGGCCCCGGAACGAGCAGTACTTC.

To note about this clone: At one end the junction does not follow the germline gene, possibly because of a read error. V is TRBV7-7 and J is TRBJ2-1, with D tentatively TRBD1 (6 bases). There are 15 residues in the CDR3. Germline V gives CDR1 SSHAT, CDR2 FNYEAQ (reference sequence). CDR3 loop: CASSLESGAYNEQFF. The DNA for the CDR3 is TGTGCTAGCAGCTTAGAATCAGGGGCCTACAATGAGCAGTTCTTC. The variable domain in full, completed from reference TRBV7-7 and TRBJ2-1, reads GAGVSQSPRYKVTKRGQDVTLRCDPISSHATLYWYQQALGQGPEFLTYFNYEAQPDKSGLPSDRFSAERPEGSISTLTIQRTEQRDSAMYRCASSLESGAYNEQFFGPGTRLTVL.

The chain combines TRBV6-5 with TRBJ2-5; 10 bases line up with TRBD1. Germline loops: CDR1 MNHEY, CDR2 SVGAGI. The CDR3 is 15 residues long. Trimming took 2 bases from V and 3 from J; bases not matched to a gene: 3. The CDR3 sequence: CASSYRDRGKETQYF. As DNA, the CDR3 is TGTGCCAGCAGTTACCGGGACAGGGGTAAAGAGACCCAGTACTTC.

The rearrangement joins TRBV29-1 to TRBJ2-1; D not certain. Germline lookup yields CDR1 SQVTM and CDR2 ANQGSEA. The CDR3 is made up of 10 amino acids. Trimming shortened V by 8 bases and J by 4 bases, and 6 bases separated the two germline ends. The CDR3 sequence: CSFRYNEQFF. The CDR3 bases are TGCAGCTTTAGATACAATGAGCAGTTCTTC.

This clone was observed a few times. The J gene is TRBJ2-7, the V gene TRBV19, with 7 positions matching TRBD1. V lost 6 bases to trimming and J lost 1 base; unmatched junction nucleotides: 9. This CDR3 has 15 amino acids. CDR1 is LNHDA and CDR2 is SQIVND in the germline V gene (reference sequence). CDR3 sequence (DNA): TGTGCCAGTAGACGCCAGGGGGACCTTTCCTACGAGCAGTACTTC. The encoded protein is CASRRQGDLSYEQYF.

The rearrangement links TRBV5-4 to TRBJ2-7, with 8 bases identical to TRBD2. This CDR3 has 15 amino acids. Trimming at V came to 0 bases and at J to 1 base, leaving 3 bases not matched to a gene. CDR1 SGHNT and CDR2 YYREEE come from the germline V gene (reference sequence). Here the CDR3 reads CASSLEASGSYEQYF. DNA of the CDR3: TGTGCCAGCAGCTTGGAGGCTAGCGGGTCCTACGAGCAGTACTTC.

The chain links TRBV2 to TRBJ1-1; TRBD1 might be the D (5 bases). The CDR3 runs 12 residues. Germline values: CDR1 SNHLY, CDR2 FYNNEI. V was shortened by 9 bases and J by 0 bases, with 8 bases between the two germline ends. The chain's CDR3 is CASGALNTEAFF. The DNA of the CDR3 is TGTGCCAGTGGGGCGTTGAACACTGAAGCTTTCTTT.

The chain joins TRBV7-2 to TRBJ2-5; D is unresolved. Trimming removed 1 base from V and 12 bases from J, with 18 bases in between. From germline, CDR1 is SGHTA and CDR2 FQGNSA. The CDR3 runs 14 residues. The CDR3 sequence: CASSLVESSEFKYF. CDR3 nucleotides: TGTGCCAGCAGCTTAGTTGAGTCCTCCGAGTTCAAGTACTTC. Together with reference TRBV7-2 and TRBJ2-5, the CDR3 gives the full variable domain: GAGVSQSPSNKVTEKGKDVELRCDPISGHTALYWYRQSLGQGLEFLIYFQGNSAPDKSGLPSDRFSAERTGGSVSTLTIQRTQQEDSAVYLCASSLVESSEFKYFGPGTRLLVL.

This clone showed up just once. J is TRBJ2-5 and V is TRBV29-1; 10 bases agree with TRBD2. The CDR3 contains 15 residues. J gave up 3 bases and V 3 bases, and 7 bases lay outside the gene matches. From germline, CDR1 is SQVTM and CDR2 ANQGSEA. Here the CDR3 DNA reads TGCAGCGTTGATTTCTTAGCGGGAGGAAAAGAGACCCAGTACTTC. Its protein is CSVDFLAGGKETQYF.

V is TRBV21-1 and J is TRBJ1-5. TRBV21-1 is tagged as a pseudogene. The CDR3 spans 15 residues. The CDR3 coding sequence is TGTGCCAGCAGCAAATTGACGGCAGGAGGTCAGCCCCAGCATTTT. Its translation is CASSKLTAGGQPQHF.

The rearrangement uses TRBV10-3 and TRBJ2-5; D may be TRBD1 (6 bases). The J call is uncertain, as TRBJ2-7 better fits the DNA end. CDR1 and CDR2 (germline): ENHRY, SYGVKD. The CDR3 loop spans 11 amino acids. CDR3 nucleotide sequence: TGTGCCATCAGTGGACAGGTCGAGCAGTACTTC. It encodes CAISGQVEQYF.

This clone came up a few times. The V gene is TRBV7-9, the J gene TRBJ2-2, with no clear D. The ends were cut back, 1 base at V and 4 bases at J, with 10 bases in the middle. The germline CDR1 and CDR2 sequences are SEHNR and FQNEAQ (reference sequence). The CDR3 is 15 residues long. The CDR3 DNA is TGTGCCAGCAGCTTAGATCTTAGTCGCACCGGGGAGCTGTTTTTT. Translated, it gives CASSLDLSRTGELFF.

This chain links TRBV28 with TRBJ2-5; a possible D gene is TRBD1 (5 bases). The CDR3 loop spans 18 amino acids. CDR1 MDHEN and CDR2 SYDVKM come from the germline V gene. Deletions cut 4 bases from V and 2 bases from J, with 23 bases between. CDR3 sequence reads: CASSSSLSSGYRQETQYF. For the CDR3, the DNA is TGTGCCAGCAGTTCTAGTCTCTCGTCCGGATACAGGCAAGAGACCCAGTACTTC.

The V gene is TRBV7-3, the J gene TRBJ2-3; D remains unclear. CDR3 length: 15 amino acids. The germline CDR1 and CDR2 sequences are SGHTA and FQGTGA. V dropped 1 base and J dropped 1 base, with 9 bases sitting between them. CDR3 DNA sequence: TGTGCCAGCAGCTTAAGCGGCTACCGCACAGATACGCAGTATTTT. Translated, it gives CASSLSGYRTDTQYF.

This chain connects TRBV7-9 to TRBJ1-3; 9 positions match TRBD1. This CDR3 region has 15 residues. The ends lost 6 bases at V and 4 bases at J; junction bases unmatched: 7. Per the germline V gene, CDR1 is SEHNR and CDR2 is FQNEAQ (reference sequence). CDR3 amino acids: CASSNWDREGNTIYF. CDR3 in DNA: TGTGCCAGCAGTAATTGGGACAGGGAGGGAAACACCATATATTTT.

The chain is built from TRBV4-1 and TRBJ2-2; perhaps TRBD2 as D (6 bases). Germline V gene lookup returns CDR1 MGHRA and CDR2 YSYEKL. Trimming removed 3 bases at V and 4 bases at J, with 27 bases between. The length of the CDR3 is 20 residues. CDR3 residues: CASSHNRRDSSRGRTGELFF. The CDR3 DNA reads TGCGCCAGCAGCCATAACCGCCGGGACTCCAGCCGAGGACGCACCGGGGAGCTGTTTTTT.

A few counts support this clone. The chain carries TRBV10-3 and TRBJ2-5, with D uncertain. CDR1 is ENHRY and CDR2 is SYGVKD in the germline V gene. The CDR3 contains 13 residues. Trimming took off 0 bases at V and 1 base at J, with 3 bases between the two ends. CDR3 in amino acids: CAISESLQETQYF. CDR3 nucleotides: TGTGCCATCAGTGAGTCCCTCCAAGAGACCCAGTACTTC.

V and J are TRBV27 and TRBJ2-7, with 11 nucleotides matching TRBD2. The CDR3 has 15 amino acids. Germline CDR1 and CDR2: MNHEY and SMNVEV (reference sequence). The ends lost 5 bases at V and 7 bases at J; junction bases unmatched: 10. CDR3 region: CASSPMTSGVGEQYF. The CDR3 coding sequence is TGTGCCAGCAGTCCCATGACTAGCGGGGTTGGAGAGCAGTACTTC.

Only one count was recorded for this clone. The DNA for the CDR3 is TGTGCCAGTAGCGGGGCAGGGGGCGACGGCGAGCAGTACTTC. As protein: CASSGAGGDGEQYF. The chain has TRBV19 and TRBJ2-7; TRBD1 agrees at 8 bases. The V segment lost 6 bases and the J segment 6 bases; nucleotides outside the gene matches: 10. CDR3 size: 14 residues. Germline CDR1 LNHDA, CDR2 SQIVND (reference sequence).

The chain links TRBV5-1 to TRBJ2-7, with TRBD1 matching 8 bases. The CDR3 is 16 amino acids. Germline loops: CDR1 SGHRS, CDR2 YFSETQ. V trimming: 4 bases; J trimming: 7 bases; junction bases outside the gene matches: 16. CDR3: CASSQNPGQEASEQYF. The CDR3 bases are TGCGCCAGCAGCCAGAACCCGGGACAGGAGGCGTCTGAGCAGTACTTC.

As DNA, the CDR3 is TGTGCCAGCAGCTCCCAGGGGACCCAGTACTTC. This sequence encodes CASSSQGTQYF. The chain has TRBV11-2 and TRBJ2-5, with D possibly matching TRBD1 (5 bases). The CDR3 totals 11 residues. Trimming shortened V by 4 bases and J by 7 bases, and 7 bases separated the two germline ends. Germline CDR1 is SGHAT and CDR2 is FQNNGV.

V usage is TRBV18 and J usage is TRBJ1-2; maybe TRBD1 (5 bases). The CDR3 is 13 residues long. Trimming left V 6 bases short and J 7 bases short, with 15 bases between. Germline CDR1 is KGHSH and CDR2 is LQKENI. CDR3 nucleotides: TGTGCCAGCTCCCCCGCGGGGGAAGGTGGCTACACCTTC. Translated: CASSPAGEGGYTF.

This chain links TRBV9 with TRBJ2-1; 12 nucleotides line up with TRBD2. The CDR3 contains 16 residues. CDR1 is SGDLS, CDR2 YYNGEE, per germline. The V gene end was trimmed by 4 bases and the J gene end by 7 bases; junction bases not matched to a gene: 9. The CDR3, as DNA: TGTGCCAGCAGCCCCGGACGACTAGCGGGAGTAAATGAGCAGTTCTTC. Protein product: CASSPGRLAGVNEQFF. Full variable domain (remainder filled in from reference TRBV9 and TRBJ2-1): DSGVTQTPKHLITATGQRVTLRCSPRSGDLSVYWYQQSLDQGLQFLIQYYNGEERAKGNILERFSAQQFPDLHSELNLSSLELGDSALYFCASSPGRLAGVNEQFFGPGTRLTVL.

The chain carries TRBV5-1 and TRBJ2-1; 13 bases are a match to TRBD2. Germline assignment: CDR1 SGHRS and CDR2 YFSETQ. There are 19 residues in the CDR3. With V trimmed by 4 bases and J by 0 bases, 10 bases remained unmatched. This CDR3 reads CASSPGTSGAILSYNEQFF. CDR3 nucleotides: TGCGCCAGCAGCCCCGGGACTAGCGGGGCGATCCTCTCCTACAATGAGCAGTTCTTC.

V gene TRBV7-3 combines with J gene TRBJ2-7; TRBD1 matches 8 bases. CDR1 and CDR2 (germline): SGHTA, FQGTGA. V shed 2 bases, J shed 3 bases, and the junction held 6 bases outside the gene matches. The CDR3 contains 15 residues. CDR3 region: CASSLGSGQGYEQYF. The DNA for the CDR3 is TGTGCCAGCAGCTTAGGGTCCGGACAGGGCTACGAGCAGTACTTC.

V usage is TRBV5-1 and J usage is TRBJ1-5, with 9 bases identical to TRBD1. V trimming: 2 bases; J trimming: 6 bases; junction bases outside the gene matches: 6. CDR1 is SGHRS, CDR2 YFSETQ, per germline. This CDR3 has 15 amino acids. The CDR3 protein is CASSLQGAEGQPQHF. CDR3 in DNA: TGCGCCAGCAGCTTACAGGGGGCGGAGGGTCAGCCCCAGCATTTT. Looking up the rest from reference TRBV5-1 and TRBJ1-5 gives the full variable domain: KAGVTQTPRYLIKTRGQQVTLSCSPISGHRSVSWYQQTPGQGLQFLFEYFSETQRNKGNFPGRFSGRQFSNSRSEMNVSTLELGDSALYLCASSLQGAEGQPQHFGDGTRLSIL.

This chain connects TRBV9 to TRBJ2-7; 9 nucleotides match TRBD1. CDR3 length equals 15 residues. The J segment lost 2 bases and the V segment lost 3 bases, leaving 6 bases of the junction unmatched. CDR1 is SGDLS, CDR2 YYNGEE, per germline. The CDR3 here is CASSAEDRGAYEQYF. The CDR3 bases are TGTGCCAGCAGCGCGGAGGACAGGGGCGCCTACGAGCAGTACTTC.

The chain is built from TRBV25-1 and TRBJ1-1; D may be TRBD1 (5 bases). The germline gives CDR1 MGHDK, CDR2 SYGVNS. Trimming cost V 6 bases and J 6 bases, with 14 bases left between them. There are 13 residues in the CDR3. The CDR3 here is CASSWDWGAEAFF. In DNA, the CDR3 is TGTGCCAGCAGCTGGGATTGGGGGGCTGAAGCTTTCTTT.

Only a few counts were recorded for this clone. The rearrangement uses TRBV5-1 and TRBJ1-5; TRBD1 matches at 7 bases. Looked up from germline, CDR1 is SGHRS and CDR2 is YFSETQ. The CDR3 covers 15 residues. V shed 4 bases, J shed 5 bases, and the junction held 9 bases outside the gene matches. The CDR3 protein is CASSPDRAGDQPQHF. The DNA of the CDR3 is TGCGCCAGCAGCCCCGACAGGGCCGGGGATCAGCCCCAGCATTTT.

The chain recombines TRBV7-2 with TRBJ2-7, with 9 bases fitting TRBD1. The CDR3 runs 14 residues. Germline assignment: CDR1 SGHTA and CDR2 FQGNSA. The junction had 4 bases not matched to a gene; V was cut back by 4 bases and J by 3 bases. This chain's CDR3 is CASSSAGQGYEQYF. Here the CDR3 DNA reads TGTGCCAGCAGCTCCGCGGGACAGGGCTACGAGCAGTACTTC.

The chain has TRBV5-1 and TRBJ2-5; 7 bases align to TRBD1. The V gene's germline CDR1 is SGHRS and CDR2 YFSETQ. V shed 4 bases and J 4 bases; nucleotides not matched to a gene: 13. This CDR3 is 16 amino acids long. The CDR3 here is CASSDDRASARETQYF. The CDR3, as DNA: TGCGCCAGCAGCGACGACAGGGCGAGTGCGCGAGAGACCCAGTACTTC.